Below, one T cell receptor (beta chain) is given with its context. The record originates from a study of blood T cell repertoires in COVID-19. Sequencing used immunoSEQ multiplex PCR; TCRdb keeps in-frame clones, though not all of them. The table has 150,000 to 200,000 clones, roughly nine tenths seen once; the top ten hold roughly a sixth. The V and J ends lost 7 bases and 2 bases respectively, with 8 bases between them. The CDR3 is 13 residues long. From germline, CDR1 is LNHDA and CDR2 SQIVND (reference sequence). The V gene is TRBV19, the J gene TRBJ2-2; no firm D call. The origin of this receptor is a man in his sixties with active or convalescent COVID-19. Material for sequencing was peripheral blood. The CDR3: CASNHQNTGELFF. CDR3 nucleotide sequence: TGTGCCAGTAATCATCAAAACACCGGGGAGCTGTTTTTT. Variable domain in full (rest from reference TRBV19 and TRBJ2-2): DGGITQSPKYLFRKEGQNVTLSCEQNLNHDAMYWYRQDPGQGLRLIYYSQIVNDFQKGDIAEGYSVSREKKESFPLTVTSAQKNPTAFYLCASNHQNTGELFFGEGSRLTVL.